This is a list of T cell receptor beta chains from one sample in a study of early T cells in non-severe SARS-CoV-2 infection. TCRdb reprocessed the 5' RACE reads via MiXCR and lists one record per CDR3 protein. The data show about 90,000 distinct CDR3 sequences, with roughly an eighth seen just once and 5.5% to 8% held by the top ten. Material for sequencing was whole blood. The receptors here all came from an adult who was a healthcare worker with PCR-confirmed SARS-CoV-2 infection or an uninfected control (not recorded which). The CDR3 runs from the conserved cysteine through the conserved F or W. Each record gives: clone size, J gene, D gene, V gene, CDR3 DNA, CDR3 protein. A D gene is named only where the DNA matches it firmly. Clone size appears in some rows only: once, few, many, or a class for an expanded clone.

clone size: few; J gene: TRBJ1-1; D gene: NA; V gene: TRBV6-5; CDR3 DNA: TGTGCCAGCAGACGTGACGGGAGGACGGACACTGAAGCTTTCTTT; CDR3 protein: CASRRDGRTDTEAFF
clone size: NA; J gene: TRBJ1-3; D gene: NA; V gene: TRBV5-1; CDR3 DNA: TGCGCCAGCAGCTTGGACCAGGGAGGCTCTGGAAACACCATATATTTT; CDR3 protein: CASSLDQGGSGNTIYF
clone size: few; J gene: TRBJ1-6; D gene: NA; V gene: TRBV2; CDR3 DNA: TGTGCCAGCAGCCCGGAAGATTCACCCCTCCACTTT; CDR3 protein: CASSPEDSPLHF
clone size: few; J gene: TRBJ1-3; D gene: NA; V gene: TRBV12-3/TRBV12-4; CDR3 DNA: TGTGCCAGCAGTTTAGGGGTCCACTCTGGAAACACCATATATTTT; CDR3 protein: CASSLGVHSGNTIYF
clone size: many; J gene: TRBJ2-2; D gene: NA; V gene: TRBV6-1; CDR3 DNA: TGTGCCAGCAGTGAAATCGGCGGGGATCCGAACACCGGGGAGCTGTTTTTT; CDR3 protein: CASSEIGGDPNTGELFF
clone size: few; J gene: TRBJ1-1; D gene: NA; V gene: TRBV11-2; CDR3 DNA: TGTGCCAGCAGCCCCCGTAGGAGTGCTGAAGCTTTCTTT; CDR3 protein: CASSPRRSAEAFF
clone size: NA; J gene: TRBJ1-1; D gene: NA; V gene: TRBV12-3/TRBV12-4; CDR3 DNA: TGTGCCAGCAGCCCTGAGAACCTCCGTGCTGAAGCTTTCTTT; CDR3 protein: CASSPENLRAEAFF
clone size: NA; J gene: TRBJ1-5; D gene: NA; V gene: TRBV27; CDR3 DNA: TGTGCCAGCAGTGGACAGCCTAGCAATCAGCCCCAGCATTTT; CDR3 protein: CASSGQPSNQPQHF
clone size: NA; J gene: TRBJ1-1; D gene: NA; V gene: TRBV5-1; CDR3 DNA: TGCGCCAGCAGCTTGATTGGGAACACTGAAGCTTTCTTT; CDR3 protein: CASSLIGNTEAFF
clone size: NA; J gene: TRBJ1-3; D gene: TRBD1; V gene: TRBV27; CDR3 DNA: TGTGCCAGCAGTCCTCATCTAGACAGGGTGTCTGGAAACACCATATATTTT; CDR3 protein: CASSPHLDRVSGNTIYF
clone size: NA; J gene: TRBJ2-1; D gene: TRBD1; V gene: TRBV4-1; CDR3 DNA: TGCGCCAGCAGCCAGACACCGGGACAGGGCCTTAACAATGAGCAGTTCTTC; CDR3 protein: CASSQTPGQGLNNEQFF
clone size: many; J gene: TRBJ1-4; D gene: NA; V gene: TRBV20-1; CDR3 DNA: TGCAGGGCAAAGACAGTCAATGAAAAACTGTTTTTT; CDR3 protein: CRAKTVNEKLFF
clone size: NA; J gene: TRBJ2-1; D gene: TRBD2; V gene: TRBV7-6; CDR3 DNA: TGTGCCAGCAGCTTAGCCCGCGGGAGGACCTACAATGAGCAGTTCTTC; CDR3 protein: CASSLARGRTYNEQFF
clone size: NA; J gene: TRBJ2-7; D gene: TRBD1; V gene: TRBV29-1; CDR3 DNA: TGCAGCTGTGGGACAGGGACCTACGAGCAGTACTTC; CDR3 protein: CSCGTGTYEQYF
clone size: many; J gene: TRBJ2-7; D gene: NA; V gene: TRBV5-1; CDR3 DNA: TGCGCCAGCAGCGCGTTGCAGGCCTACGAGCAGTACTTC; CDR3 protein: CASSALQAYEQYF
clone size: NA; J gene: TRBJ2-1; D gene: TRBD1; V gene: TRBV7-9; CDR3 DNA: TGTGCCAGCAGCTTCCCGGACAGGGATAACGATGAGCAGTTCTTC; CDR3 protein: CASSFPDRDNDEQFF
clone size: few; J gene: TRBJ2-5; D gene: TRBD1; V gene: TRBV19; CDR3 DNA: TGTGCCAGTAGTTTATCAGGGGGCCCGGGAGAGACCCAGTACTTC; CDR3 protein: CASSLSGGPGETQYF
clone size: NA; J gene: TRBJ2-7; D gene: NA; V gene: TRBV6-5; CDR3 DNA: TGTGCCAGCAGTCCTCACCTCTACCGGGCCTACGAGCAGTACTTC; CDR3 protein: CASSPHLYRAYEQYF
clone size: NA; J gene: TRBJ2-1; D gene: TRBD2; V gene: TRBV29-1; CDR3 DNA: TGCAGCGTTGATCTAGCGGGAGGAAGTAGGTACTACAATGAGCAGTTCTTC; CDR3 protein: CSVDLAGGSRYYNEQFF
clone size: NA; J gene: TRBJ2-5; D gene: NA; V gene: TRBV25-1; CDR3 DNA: TGTGCCAGCAGTGGAAACCTCGGTGTGGGAGGAGAGACCCAGTACTTC; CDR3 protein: CASSGNLGVGGETQYF
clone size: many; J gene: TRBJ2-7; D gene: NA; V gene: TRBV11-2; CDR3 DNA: TGTGCCAGCAGCCCGAGCCGGCAGAGCTCCTACGAGCAGTACTTC; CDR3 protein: CASSPSRQSSYEQYF
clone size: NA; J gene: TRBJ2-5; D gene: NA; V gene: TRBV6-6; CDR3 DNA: TGTGCCAGCAGTTACGGGTCCCCAGAGACCCAGTACTTC; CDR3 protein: CASSYGSPETQYF
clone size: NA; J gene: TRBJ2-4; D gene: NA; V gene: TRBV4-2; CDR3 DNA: TGTGCCAGCAGCCAAGAAGGGCCTCCCCGGGACGGGAACATTCAGTACTTC; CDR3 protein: CASSQEGPPRDGNIQYF
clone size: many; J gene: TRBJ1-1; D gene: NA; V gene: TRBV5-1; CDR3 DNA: TGCGCCAGCAGCTTGGAGGGGAACACTGAAGCTTTCTTT; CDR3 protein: CASSLEGNTEAFF
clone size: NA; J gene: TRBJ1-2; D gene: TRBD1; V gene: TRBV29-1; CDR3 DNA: TGCAGCGTCACCCTTGGGACAGGGAGGATTTATGGCTACACCTTC; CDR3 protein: CSVTLGTGRIYGYTF
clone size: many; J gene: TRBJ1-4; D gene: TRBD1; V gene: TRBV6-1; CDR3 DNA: TGTGCCAGCAGGGACAGGGCAACTAATGAAAAACTGTTTTTT; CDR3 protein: CASRDRATNEKLFF
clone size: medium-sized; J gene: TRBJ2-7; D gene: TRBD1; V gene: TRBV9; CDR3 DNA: TGTGCCAGCAGCGGACAGGGGGCTTACGAGCAGTACTTC; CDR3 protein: CASSGQGAYEQYF
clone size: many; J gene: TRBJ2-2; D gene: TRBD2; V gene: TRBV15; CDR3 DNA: TGTGCCACCAGCAGAGATAGACTAGCGGGGAACACCGGGGAGCTGTTTTTT; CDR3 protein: CATSRDRLAGNTGELFF
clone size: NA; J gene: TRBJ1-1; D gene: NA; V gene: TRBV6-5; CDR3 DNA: TGTGCCAGCAGTTACGCTGGCCGCTACACTGAAGCTTTCTTT; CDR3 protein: CASSYAGRYTEAFF
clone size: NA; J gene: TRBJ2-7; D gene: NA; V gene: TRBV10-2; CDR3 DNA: TGCGCCAGCAGGCCCGACAGATCCTACGAGCAGTACTTC; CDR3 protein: CASRPDRSYEQYF
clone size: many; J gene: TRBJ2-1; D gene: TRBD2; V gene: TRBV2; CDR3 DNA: TGTGCCACCAGCAAGAGGGAGGGGTCCTACAATGAGCAGTTCTTC; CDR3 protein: CATSKREGSYNEQFF
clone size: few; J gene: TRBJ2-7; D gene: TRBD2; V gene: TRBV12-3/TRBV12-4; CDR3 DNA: TGTGCCAGCACCGATAGCGGGATTTTACGCGAGCAGTACTTC; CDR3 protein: CASTDSGILREQYF
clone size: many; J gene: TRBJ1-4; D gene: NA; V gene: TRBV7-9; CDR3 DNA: TGTGCCAGCAGCTTAGAGGGACTGTATAATGAAAAACTGTTTTTT; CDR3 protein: CASSLEGLYNEKLFF
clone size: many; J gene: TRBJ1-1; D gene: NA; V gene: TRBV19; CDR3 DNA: TGTGCCACCGTACAGGGTGGCCTCGCCGGCACTGAAGCTTTCTTT; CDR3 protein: CATVQGGLAGTEAFF
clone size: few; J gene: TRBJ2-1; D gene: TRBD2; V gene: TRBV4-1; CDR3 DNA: TGCGCCAGCAGCCAAGTTGGGGACTACCACAATGAGCAGTTCTTC; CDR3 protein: CASSQVGDYHNEQFF
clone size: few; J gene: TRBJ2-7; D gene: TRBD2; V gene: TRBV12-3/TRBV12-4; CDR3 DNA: TGTGCCAGCAGTGCCCGGTCCGCTAGCGGGAGAGCCCAAGGGAACGAGCAGTACTTC; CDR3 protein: CASSARSASGRAQGNEQYF
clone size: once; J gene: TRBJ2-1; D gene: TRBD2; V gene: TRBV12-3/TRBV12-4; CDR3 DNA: TGTGCCAGCAGGTTTACTAGCGGGGCCTACAATGAGCAGTTCTTC; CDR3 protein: CASRFTSGAYNEQFF
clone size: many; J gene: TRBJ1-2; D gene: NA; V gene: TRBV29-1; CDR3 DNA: TGCAGCGCCTTAAAGGAAGGGCGAGCTAACTATGGCTACACCTTC; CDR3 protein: CSALKEGRANYGYTF
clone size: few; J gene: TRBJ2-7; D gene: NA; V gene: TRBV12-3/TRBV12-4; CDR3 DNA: TGTGCCAGCAGTCCGACTCGTAGCTCCTACGAGCAGTACTTC; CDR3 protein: CASSPTRSSYEQYF
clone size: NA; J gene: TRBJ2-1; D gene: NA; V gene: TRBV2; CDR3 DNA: TGTGCCAGCAGGGGGGAGCTGAATGAGCAGTTCTTC; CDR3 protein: CASRGELNEQFF
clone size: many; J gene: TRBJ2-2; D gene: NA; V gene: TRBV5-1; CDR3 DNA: TGCGCCAGCAGCCCAATTGGAGAGTATACCGGGGAGCTGTTTTTT; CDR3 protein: CASSPIGEYTGELFF
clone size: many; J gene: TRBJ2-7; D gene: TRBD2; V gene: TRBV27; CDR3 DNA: TGTGCCAGCAGTTTCGGCGGGAGGTCCTCCGAGCAGTACTTC; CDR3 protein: CASSFGGRSSEQYF
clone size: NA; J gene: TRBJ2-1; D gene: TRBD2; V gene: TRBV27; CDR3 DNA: TGTGCCAGCAGTCGTGACCGGACTAGCGGCAATGAGCAGTTCTTC; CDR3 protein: CASSRDRTSGNEQFF
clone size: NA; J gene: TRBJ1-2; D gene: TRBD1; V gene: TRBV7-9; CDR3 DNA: TGTGCCAGCAGCGCAGCCGGGACAGGGCTGTTAGATGGCTACACCTTC; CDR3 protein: CASSAAGTGLLDGYTF
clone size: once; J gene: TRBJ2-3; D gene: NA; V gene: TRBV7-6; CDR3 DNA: TGTGCCAGCAGCTTAGAATACTTCGCAGATACGCAGTATTTT; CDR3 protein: CASSLEYFADTQYF
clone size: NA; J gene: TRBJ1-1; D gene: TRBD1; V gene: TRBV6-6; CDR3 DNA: TGTGCCAGCGCTAGACAGGGGAACACTGAAGCTTTCTTT; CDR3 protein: CASARQGNTEAFF
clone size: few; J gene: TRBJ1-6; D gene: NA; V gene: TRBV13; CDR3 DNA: TGTGCCAGCAGCGGCCCGGGACAACATAATTCACCCCTCCACTTT; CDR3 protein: CASSGPGQHNSPLHF
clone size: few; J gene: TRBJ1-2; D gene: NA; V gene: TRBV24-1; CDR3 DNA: TGTGCCACCAGTGGGACAGATGGTATCTATGGCTACACCTTC; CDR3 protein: CATSGTDGIYGYTF
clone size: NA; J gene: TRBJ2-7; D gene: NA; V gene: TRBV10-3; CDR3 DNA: TGTGCCATCAGTTCACAGGGATACGAGCAGTACTTC; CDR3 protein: CAISSQGYEQYF
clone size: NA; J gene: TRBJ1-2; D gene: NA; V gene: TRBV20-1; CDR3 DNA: TGCAGTGCTAGAAACACCAGGGACCTACCTAACTATGGCTACACCTTC; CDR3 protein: CSARNTRDLPNYGYTF
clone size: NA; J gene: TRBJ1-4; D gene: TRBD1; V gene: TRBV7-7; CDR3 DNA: TGTGCCAGCAGCTTAGGGACAGGGGGAAGAAATGAAAAACTGTTTTTT; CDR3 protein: CASSLGTGGRNEKLFF
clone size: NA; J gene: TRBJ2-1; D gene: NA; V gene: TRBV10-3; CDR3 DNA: TGTGCCATCAGGACAGGTCCGACGAACAATGAGCAGTTCTTC; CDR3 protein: CAIRTGPTNNEQFF
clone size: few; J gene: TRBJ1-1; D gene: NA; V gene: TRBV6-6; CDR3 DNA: TGTGCCAGCAGTTTACCTCCAGGGCCGAACACTGAAGCTTTCTTT; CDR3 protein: CASSLPPGPNTEAFF
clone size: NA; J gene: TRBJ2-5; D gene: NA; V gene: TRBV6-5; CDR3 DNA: TGTGCCACCCTCAAAGAGACCCAGTACTTC; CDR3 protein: CATLKETQYF
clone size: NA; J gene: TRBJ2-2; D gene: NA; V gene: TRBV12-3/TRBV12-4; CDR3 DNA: TGTGCCAGCAGTTTATCCCCCCGAACGGGAGTGGTGAGCACCGGGGAGCTGTTTTTT; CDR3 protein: CASSLSPRTGVVSTGELFF